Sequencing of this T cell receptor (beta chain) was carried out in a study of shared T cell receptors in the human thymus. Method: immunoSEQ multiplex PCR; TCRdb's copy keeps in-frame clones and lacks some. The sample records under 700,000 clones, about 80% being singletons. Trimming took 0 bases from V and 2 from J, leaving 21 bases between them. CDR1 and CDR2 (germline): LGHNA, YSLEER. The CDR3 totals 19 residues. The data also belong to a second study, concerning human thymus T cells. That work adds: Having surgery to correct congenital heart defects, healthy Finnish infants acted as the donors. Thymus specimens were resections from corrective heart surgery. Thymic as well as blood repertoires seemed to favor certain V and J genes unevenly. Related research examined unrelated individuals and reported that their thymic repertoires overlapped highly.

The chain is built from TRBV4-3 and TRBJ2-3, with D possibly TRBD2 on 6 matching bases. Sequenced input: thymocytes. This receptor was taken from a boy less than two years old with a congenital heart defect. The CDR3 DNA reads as TGCGCCAGCAGCCAAGAGAGGAGGGGCGGGACTCACCCCACAGATACGCAGTATTTT. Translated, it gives CASSQERRGGTHPTDTQYF.